The rows below give T cell receptor beta chains drawn from one sample of a study of CD8+ T cells in alopecia areata. The repertoire was sequenced with immunoSEQ multiplex PCR; TCRdb's copy has only in-frame clones and lacks some. The sample consists of roughly 130,000 clones, approximately 53% of them appearing once. Sequencing was performed on CD4+ T cells sorted from blood, taken at week 0. These TCRs come from a human donor with alopecia areata. Both conserved end residues are part of each CDR3. Each record gives: CDR3 length, V gene, J gene, CDR3 protein.

cdr3_length: 15
v_call: TRBV6-5
j_call: TRBJ1-5
cdr3_aa: CASSYGRYGNQPQHF

cdr3_length: 15
v_call: TRBV9
j_call: TRBJ2-7
cdr3_aa: CASSVGVGGDDEQYF

cdr3_length: 15
v_call: TRBV18
j_call: TRBJ1-1
cdr3_aa: CASSPDRGPNTEAFF

cdr3_length: 15
v_call: TRBV7-9
j_call: TRBJ2-3
cdr3_aa: CASSLAGASTDTQYF

cdr3_length: 15
v_call: TRBV7-2
j_call: TRBJ2-5
cdr3_aa: CASLPMGRSQETQYF

cdr3_length: 14
v_call: TRBV7-2
j_call: TRBJ2-5
cdr3_aa: CASSLERLRETQYF

cdr3_length: 15
v_call: TRBV18
j_call: TRBJ2-1
cdr3_aa: CASSPPPRGANEQFF

cdr3_length: 16
v_call: TRBV10-3
j_call: TRBJ2-7
cdr3_aa: CAIRAGTVRDSYEQYF

cdr3_length: 15
v_call: TRBV9
j_call: TRBJ1-1
cdr3_aa: CASSVDVLGNTEAFF

cdr3_length: 15
v_call: TRBV6-5
j_call: TRBJ1-4
cdr3_aa: CASTPRVVGHEKLFF

cdr3_length: 16
v_call: TRBV10-3
j_call: TRBJ2-1
cdr3_aa: CAISDPDPSSYNEQFF

cdr3_length: 12
v_call: TRBV7-9
j_call: TRBJ2-7
cdr3_aa: CASGTGGDEQYF

cdr3_length: 13
v_call: TRBV2
j_call: TRBJ1-2
cdr3_aa: CASSADTGDGYTF

cdr3_length: 13
v_call: TRBV4-3
j_call: TRBJ2-7
cdr3_aa: CASSQASASEQYF

cdr3_length: 14
v_call: TRBV14
j_call: TRBJ1-6
cdr3_aa: CASRHGQYNSPLHF

cdr3_length: 15
v_call: TRBV7-3
j_call: TRBJ1-2
cdr3_aa: CASSLTGQGTDGYTF

cdr3_length: 14
v_call: TRBV4-1
j_call: TRBJ2-7
cdr3_aa: CASSKTGGLYEQYF

cdr3_length: 13
v_call: TRBV7-2
j_call: TRBJ2-2
cdr3_aa: CASRGPNTGELFF

cdr3_length: 14
v_call: TRBV2
j_call: TRBJ2-3
cdr3_aa: CASSEADRTDTQYF

cdr3_length: 14
v_call: TRBV28
j_call: TRBJ1-2
cdr3_aa: CASSLTTANYGYTF

cdr3_length: 14
v_call: TRBV30
j_call: TRBJ1-1
cdr3_aa: CAWSSLGARTEAFF

cdr3_length: 16
v_call: TRBV5-4
j_call: TRBJ2-1
cdr3_aa: CASSNGGGSSYNEQFF

cdr3_length: 20
v_call: TRBV27
j_call: TRBJ1-4
cdr3_aa: CASSLSPPYGTGGSNEKLFF

cdr3_length: 14
v_call: TRBV29-1
j_call: TRBJ1-2
cdr3_aa: CSVEGGTVNYGYTF

cdr3_length: 15
v_call: TRBV18
j_call: TRBJ2-3
cdr3_aa: CASSRLAGDVDTQYF

cdr3_length: 15
v_call: TRBV10-3
j_call: TRBJ1-5
cdr3_aa: CATKTGTENNQPQHF

cdr3_length: 17
v_call: TRBV27
j_call: TRBJ2-3
cdr3_aa: CASSSSQREGRTDTQYF

cdr3_length: 14
v_call: TRBV29-1
j_call: TRBJ2-3
cdr3_aa: CSVEASGLTDTQYF

cdr3_length: 15
v_call: TRBV10-3
j_call: TRBJ2-6
cdr3_aa: CAISDGFSGANVLTF

cdr3_length: 14
v_call: TRBV5-4
j_call: TRBJ2-1
cdr3_aa: CASSDGTLYNEQFF

cdr3_length: 15
v_call: TRBV7-2
j_call: TRBJ2-3
cdr3_aa: CASSLWGSHTDTQYF

cdr3_length: 13
v_call: TRBV6-6
j_call: TRBJ2-1
cdr3_aa: CASSYTEGDEQFF

cdr3_length: 18
v_call: TRBV4-1
j_call: TRBJ1-4
cdr3_aa: CASSQDFKAERIDEKLFF

cdr3_length: 14
v_call: TRBV7-9
j_call: TRBJ2-1
cdr3_aa: CASSLASSLNEQFF

cdr3_length: 16
v_call: TRBV27
j_call: TRBJ2-3
cdr3_aa: CASSSFAGGYTDTQYF

cdr3_length: 16
v_call: TRBV7-3
j_call: TRBJ2-3
cdr3_aa: CASSPGLAGDTDTQYF

cdr3_length: 12
v_call: TRBV7-2
j_call: TRBJ1-1
cdr3_aa: CASSLEQGRAFF

cdr3_length: 11
v_call: TRBV7-2
j_call: TRBJ2-3
cdr3_aa: CASSLVDTQYF

cdr3_length: 15
v_call: TRBV25-1
j_call: TRBJ2-1
cdr3_aa: CASSGLGTDYNEQFF

cdr3_length: 15
v_call: TRBV7-7
j_call: TRBJ2-3
cdr3_aa: CASSPGSGGGDTQYF

cdr3_length: 14
v_call: TRBV10-3
j_call: TRBJ2-5
cdr3_aa: CAISDSRGKETQYF

cdr3_length: 14
v_call: TRBV6-5
j_call: TRBJ2-3
cdr3_aa: CASSANGGVNTQYF

cdr3_length: 21
v_call: TRBV4-1
j_call: TRBJ2-7
cdr3_aa: CASSQGGIVLTSGPPGGEQYF

cdr3_length: 15
v_call: TRBV5-1
j_call: TRBJ2-5
cdr3_aa: CASSLERSHKNTQYF

cdr3_length: 12
v_call: TRBV7-2
j_call: TRBJ2-7
cdr3_aa: CASSPDRYEQYF

cdr3_length: 12
v_call: TRBV2
j_call: TRBJ2-4
cdr3_aa: CATRQGGNIQYF

cdr3_length: 17
v_call: TRBV5-1
j_call: TRBJ2-6
cdr3_aa: CASSLIQAEPGANVLTF

cdr3_length: 14
v_call: TRBV7-2
j_call: TRBJ2-7
cdr3_aa: CASSDRTGSYEQYF

cdr3_length: 15
v_call: TRBV27
j_call: TRBJ2-5
cdr3_aa: CASSLWYRLGETQYF

cdr3_length: 14
v_call: TRBV9
j_call: TRBJ2-3
cdr3_aa: CASSVELATDTQYF

cdr3_length: 13
v_call: TRBV7-2
j_call: TRBJ2-5
cdr3_aa: CASSQVGVQTQYF

cdr3_length: 15
v_call: TRBV27
j_call: TRBJ1-1
cdr3_aa: CASSRIRVGNTEAFF

cdr3_length: 12
v_call: TRBV29-1
j_call: TRBJ2-3
cdr3_aa: CSVVGVVDTQYF

cdr3_length: 15
v_call: TRBV5-4
j_call: TRBJ2-3
cdr3_aa: CASSLGGRGTDTQYF